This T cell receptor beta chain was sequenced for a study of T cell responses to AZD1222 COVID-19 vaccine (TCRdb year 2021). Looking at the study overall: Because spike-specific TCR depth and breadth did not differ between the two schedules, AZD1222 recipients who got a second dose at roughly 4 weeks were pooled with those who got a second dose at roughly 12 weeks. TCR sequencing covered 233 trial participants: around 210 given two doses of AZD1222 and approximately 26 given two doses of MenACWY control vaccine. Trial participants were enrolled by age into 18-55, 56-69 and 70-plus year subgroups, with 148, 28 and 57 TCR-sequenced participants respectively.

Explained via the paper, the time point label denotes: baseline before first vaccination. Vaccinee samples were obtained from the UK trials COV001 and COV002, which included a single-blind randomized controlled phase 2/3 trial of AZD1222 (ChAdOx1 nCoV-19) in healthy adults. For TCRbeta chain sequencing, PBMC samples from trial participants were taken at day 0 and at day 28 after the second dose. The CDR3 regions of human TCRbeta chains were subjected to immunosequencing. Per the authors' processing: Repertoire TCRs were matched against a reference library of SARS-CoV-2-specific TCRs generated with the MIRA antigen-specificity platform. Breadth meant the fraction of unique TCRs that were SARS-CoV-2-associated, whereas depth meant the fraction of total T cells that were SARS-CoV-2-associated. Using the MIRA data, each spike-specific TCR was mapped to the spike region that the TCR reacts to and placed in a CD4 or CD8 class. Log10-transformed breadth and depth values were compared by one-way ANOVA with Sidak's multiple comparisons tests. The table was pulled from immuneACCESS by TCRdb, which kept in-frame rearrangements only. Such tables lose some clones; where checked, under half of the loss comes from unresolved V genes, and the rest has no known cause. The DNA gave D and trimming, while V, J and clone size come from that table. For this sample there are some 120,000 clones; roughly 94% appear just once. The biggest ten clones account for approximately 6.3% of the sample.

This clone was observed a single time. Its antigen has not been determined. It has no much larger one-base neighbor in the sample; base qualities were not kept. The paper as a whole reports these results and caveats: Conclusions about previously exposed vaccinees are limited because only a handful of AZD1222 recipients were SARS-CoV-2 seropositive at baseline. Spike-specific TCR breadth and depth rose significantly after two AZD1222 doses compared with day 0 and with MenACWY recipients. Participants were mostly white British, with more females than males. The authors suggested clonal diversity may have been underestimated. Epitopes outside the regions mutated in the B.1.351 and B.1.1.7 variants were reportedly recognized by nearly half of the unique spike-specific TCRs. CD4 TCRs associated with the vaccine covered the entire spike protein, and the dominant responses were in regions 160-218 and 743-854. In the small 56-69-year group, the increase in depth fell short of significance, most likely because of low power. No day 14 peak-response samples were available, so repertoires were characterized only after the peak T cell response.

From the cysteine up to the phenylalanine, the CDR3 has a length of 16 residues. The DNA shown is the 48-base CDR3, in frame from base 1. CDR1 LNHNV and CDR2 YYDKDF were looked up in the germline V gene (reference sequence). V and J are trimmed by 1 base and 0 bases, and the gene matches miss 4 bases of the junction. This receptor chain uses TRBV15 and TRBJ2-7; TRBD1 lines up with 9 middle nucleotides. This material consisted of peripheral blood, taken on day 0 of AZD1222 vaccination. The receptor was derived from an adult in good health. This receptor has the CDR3 CATSRARTGASYEQYF. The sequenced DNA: TGTGCCACCAGCAGAGCACGGACAGGGGCCTCCTACGAGCAGTACTTC.